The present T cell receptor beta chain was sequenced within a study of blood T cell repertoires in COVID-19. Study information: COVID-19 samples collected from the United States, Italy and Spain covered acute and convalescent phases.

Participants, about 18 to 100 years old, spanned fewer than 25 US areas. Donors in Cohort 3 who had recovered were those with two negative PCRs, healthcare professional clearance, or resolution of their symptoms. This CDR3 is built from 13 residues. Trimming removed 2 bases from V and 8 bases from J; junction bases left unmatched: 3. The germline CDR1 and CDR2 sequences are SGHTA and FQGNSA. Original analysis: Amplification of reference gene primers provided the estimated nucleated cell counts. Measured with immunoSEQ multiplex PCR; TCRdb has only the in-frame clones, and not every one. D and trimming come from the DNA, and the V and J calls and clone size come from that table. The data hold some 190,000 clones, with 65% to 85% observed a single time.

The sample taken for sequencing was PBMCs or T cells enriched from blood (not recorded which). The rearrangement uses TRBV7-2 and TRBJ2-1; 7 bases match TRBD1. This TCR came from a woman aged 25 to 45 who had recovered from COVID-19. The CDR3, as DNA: TGTGCCAGCAGCTTAACAGGGGTGGATGAGCAGTTCTTC. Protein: CASSLTGVDEQFF. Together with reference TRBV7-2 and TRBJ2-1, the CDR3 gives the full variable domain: GAGVSQSPSNKVTEKGKDVELRCDPISGHTALYWYRQSLGQGLEFLIYFQGNSAPDKSGLPSDRFSAERTGGSVSTLTIQRTQQEDSAVYLCASSLTGVDEQFFGPGTRLTVL.